The entry below describes one T cell receptor (beta chain). Trimming pared 5 bases from V and 2 bases from J, leaving 21 bases between. CDR1 is SGHVS, CDR2 FQNEAQ, per germline. This CDR3 is built from 17 residues. This sample is part of a study of blood T cell repertoires in COVID-19. Background on the study: Collection of acute and convalescent COVID-19 samples took place in the United States, Italy and Spain. T cells, B-cell-depleted T cells, or PBMCs provided the cDNA or gDNA that served as material.

As handled by the study authors: Nucleated cell counts were estimated from reference gene primer amplification. Measured with immunoSEQ multiplex PCR; TCRdb has only the in-frame clones, and not every one. The V and J calls and clone size were taken over from that table, and D and trimming were inferred from the DNA. The sample comprises about 210,000 clones, roughly 82% of which are singletons, and roughly 12% rests with the top ten. The chain carries TRBV7-8 and TRBJ1-2; D gene uncertain. This sequence originates from a woman aged 40-49 years with acute or convalescent COVID-19. Material: peripheral blood. This CDR3 is CASSPTREGTFNYGYTF. DNA for the CDR3: TGTGCCAGCAGCCCAACTCGGGAGGGAACCTTCAACTATGGCTACACCTTC.